This paragraph covers one T cell receptor beta chain sequence. Within the sample, other DNA sequences also encode this same CDR3. Per the authors' pipeline: Reference gene primer amplification in the assay estimated nucleated cell counts. Produced via immunoSEQ multiplex PCR; TCRdb's table is partial and in-frame only. V and J calls and clone size come straight from that table; D and trimming were deduced from the DNA. Here the sample spans around 92,000 clones, 83% being singletons. This specimen belongs to a study of blood T cell repertoires in COVID-19. Study-wide context: From the United States, Italy and Spain came samples of acute and convalescent COVID-19. The analysed material was cDNA or gDNA that came from T cells, B-cell-depleted T cells, or PBMCs.

The CDR3 is 15 amino acids. Germline assignment: CDR1 KGHSH and CDR2 LQKENI. With V trimmed by 3 bases and J by 4 bases, 2 bases remained unmatched. Source material: peripheral blood. The chain has TRBV18 and TRBJ2-5; 13 bases agree with TRBD2. This clonotype originated in a woman aged 80 or over with acute or convalescent COVID-19. CDR3 sequence (DNA): TGTGCCAGCTCACCCCGACTAGCGGGAGGAGAGACCCAGTACTTC. This gives the protein CASSPRLAGGETQYF.